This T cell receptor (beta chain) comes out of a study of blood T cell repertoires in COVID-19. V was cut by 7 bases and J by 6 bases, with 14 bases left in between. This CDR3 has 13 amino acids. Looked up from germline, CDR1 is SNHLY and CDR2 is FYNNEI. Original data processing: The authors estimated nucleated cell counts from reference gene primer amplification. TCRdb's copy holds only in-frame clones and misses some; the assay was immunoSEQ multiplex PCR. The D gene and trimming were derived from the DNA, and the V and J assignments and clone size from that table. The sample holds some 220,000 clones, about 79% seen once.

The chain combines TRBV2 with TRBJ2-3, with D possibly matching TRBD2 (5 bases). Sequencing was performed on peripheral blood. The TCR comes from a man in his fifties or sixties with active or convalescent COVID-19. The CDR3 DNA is TGTGCCAGCAAAAGGCTAGCTGAGGATACGCAGTATTTT. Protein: CASKRLAEDTQYF. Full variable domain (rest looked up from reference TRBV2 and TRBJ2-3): EPEVTQTPSHQVTQMGQEVILRCVPISNHLYFYWYRQILGQKVEFLVSFYNNEISEKSEIFDDQFSVERPDGSNFTLKIRSTKLEDSAMYFCASKRLAEDTQYFGPGTRLTVL.